This T cell receptor beta chain was recovered during a study of blood T cell repertoires in COVID-19 (dated by TCRdb to between 2020 and 2021). Some background on the complete study: Samples covering the acute and convalescent phases of COVID-19 were provided by collaborators in the United States, Italy and Spain. Samples were obtained from the ongoing ImmuneRACE study (first 160 participants) and from 1,200 or so subjects provided by 6 global collaborators. Deeply sampled blood TCRbeta repertoires from subjects exposed to, actively infected with, or recovered from COVID-19 were included in the dataset. The repertoires were released in a freely available public database meant as a resource for research on the immune response to SARS-CoV-2. Where HLA class I and class II types were available, the types were taken from metadata supplied by the sample provider, not from assay-based typing. The material from the prospective study consisted of cDNA or gDNA derived from T cells, B-cell-depleted T cells, or PBMCs. A de-identified subject ID, COVID-19 status, age in years and sex were almost always included in the sample metadata.

To note about this clone: The antigen it binds to is not known. Base-call qualities are not available, and no considerably larger clone is one nucleotide away.

Collaborating institutions collected whole blood in K2EDTA tubes following their own protocols. For TCRbeta analysis, collaborators shipped samples as frozen whole blood, isolated PBMCs, or DNA extracted from either of those sample types. Points the paper makes about the study in general: The quantity of clinical and demographic metadata differed by source and by participant and was supplied without curation.

Counted from cysteine to phenylalanine, this CDR3 has 15 amino acids. Kept here is only the CDR3 DNA, which spans 45 bases and is read in frame from base 1. Reading the germline V gene gives CDR1 MDHEN and CDR2 SYDVKM. Germline trimming: 6 bases from V, 0 bases from J; junction bases outside gene matches: 8. The immunoSEQ Assay, a bias-controlled multiplex PCR, was used to amplify TCRbeta CDR3 regions from genomic DNA. Concerning the study's data processing: The number of nucleated cells in each sample was estimated by amplification of reference gene primers within the assay. To quantify the absolute abundance of each unique TCRbeta CDR3 rearrangement, sequence reads were collapsed and filtered. Productive Simpson clonality was computed per sample as the square root of Simpson's diversity index over productive rearrangements. Held by TCRdb, this immuneACCESS table contains in-frame sequences only and omits some clones. Under half of the omission traces to an unresolved V gene where checked; the cause of the rest is unknown. The V and J calls and clone size come from that table; D and trimming were worked out from the DNA. The sample contains tens of thousands of clones, around 90% of them found a single time. Less than 15% of the sample comes from the top ten.

The sequencing input was peripheral blood. The rearranged segments are TRBV28 and TRBJ2-7; 7 bases in the middle match TRBD2. This receptor was obtained from a human donor with active COVID-19. The donor label of this sample is uncertain. The CDR3 here reads CASRLSGLSSYEQYF. DNA sequence: TGTGCCAGCAGGCTTAGCGGGCTAAGCTCCTACGAGCAGTACTTC.